This TCR beta chain came from a study of T cell repertoires in cytomegalovirus infection. Using its own MiXCR run on the reads, TCRdb lists one record per CDR3 protein. The sample holds about 260,000 distinct CDR3 sequences; 12% to 15% are singletons and the top ten take around 8.8%. This clonotype was detected ten times or more. The sequenced sample was PBMCs. This TCR derives from a human donor in good health (CMV status not recorded). Some clones in this sample may be carry-over from other donors' samples.

DNA of the CDR3: TGTGCCAGCAGCTTAGGGCGGGGGGCTGTAGAGACCCAGTACTTC. Protein sequence: CASSLGRGAVETQYF. The rearrangement links TRBV7-2 to TRBJ2-5, with 8 bases that match TRBD2. This CDR3 comprises 15 residues. The V gene end was trimmed by 1 base and the J gene end by 4 bases; junction bases not matched to a gene: 5. Germline V lookup: CDR1 SGHTA, CDR2 FQGNSA. The full variable domain, rest sourced from reference TRBV7-2 and TRBJ2-5, is GAGVSQSPSNKVTEKGKDVELRCDPISGHTALYWYRQSLGQGLEFLIYFQGNSAPDKSGLPSDRFSAERTGGSVSTLTIQRTQQEDSAVYLCASSLGRGAVETQYFGPGTRLLVL.